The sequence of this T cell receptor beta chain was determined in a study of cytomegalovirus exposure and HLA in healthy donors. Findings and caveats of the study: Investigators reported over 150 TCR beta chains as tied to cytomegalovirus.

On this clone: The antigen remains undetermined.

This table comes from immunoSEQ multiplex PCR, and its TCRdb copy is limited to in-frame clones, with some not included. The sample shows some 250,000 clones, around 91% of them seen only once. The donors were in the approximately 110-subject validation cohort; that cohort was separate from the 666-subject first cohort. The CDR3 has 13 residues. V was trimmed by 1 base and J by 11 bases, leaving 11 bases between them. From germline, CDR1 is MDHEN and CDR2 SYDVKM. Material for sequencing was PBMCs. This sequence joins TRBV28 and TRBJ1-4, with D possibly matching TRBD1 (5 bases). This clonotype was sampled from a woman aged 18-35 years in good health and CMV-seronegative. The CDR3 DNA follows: TGTGCCAGCAGTTTATCACAGGAGGGGAAACTGTTTTTT. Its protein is CASSLSQEGKLFF.